A single sample is the source of the 22 T cell receptor beta chains below, sequenced in a study of PD-L1 blockade in urothelial cancer. TCRdb keeps only in-frame clones here, not all; method: immunoSEQ multiplex PCR. The data hold approximately 46,000 clones, with more than 65% observed a single time. Sequencing used PBMCs, obtained around atezolizumab (anti-PD-L1) treatment. The receptor source for this set is a man between 70 and 80 years old with urothelial cancer.

The chain combines TRBV28 with TRBJ2-7; no clear D gene. The germline V and J ends were trimmed by 2 bases and 2 bases, with 13 bases remaining between them. The germline gives CDR1 MDHEN, CDR2 SYDVKM. The CDR3 spans 15 residues. Here the CDR3 reads CASSLTPTLAYEQYF. The DNA for the CDR3 is TGTGCCAGCAGTTTAACTCCTACTCTTGCCTACGAGCAGTACTTC.

This clone was detected only once. This chain links TRBV6-1 with TRBJ2-7; TRBD2 matches at 9 bases. CDR1 and CDR2 (germline): MNHNS, SASEGT. CDR3 length equals 14 residues. The V segment lost 1 base and the J segment 4 bases; nucleotides outside the gene matches: 2. The CDR3 protein is CASSEGGGGYEQYF. CDR3 nucleotides: TGTGCCAGCAGTGAAGGCGGGGGGGGGTACGAGCAGTACTTC.

The rearrangement links TRBV5-1 to TRBJ2-7; 11 positions match TRBD2. The CDR3 totals 15 residues. Unmatched junction bases numbered 3, after V lost 1 base and J lost 3 bases. Germline CDR1 is SGHRS and CDR2 is YFSETQ. CDR3 loop: CASSLTSGRNYEQYF. CDR3 nucleotides: TGCGCCAGCAGCTTGACTAGCGGGAGAAACTACGAGCAGTACTTC.

This clone was seen only a few times. V and J are TRBV6-6 and TRBJ2-1, with D tentatively TRBD2 (6 bases). Trimming removed 5 bases from V and 2 bases from J, with 10 bases in between. Germline values: CDR1 MNHNY, CDR2 SVGAGI (reference sequence). The CDR3 extends over 14 amino acids. CDR3 region: CASSTGGAYNEQFF. CDR3 nucleotides: TGTGCCAGCAGTACCGGAGGGGCCTACAATGAGCAGTTCTTC.

This chain joins TRBV30 and TRBJ1-2; 7 bases match TRBD1. CDR3 length equals 13 residues. The V gene end was trimmed by 0 bases and the J gene end by 7 bases; junction bases not matched to a gene: 5. The germline V gene encodes CDR1 GTSNPN and CDR2 SVGIG (reference sequence). CDR3 in DNA: TGTGCCTGGAGTGTTAAGGGGGCGCTTGGCTACACCTTC. Its protein is CAWSVKGALGYTF. Combining the CDR3 with reference TRBV30 and TRBJ1-2 gives the whole variable domain SQTIHQWPATLVQPVGSPLSLECTVEGTSNPNLYWYRQAAGRGLQLLFYSVGIGQISSEVPQNLSASRPQDRQFILSSKKLLLSDSGFYLCAWSVKGALGYTFGSGTRLTVV.

This chain uses TRBV7-6 with TRBJ2-1, with D perhaps TRBD2 (5 bases). This CDR3 region has 16 residues. The V and J ends lost 2 bases and 1 base respectively, with 12 bases between them. CDR1 and CDR2 (germline): SGHVS, FNYEAQ. The CDR3: CASSLSTGISYNEQFF. The DNA of the CDR3 is TGTGCCAGCAGCTTATCCACGGGAATATCCTACAATGAGCAGTTCTTC.

Written as DNA, the CDR3 is TGTGCCAGCAGCGTGAGCCAGGGTCGAGAGACCCAGTACTTC. Translated: CASSVSQGRETQYF. The chain links TRBV9 to TRBJ2-5, with TRBD1 as a possible D gene (5 bases). The CDR3 totals 14 residues. The germline V gene has CDR1 SGDLS and CDR2 YYNGEE. V shed 2 bases and J shed 4 bases, with 12 bases lying between them.

The J gene is TRBJ2-1, the V gene TRBV5-4, with D possibly being TRBD2 (5 bases). CDR3 length: 13 residues. CDR1 and CDR2 (germline): SGHNT, YYREEE (reference sequence). Trimming took 4 bases from V and 6 from J, leaving 11 bases between them. The CDR3 bases are TGTGCCAGCAGCCAGAGGGTGAGCAATGAGCAGTTCTTC. Protein product: CASSQRVSNEQFF. Drawing the rest from reference TRBV5-4 and TRBJ2-1, the complete variable domain is ETGVTQSPTHLIKTRGQQVTLRCSSQSGHNTVSWYQQALGQGPQFIFQYYREEENGRGNFPPRFSGLQFPNYSSELNVNALELDDSALYLCASSQRVSNEQFFGPGTRLTVL.

In DNA form, the CDR3 reads TGCAGCGTTGAGGGGGTAGCGGGAGGCAGACCCCGGCAGTTCTTC. Translating it yields CSVEGVAGGRPRQFF. The rearrangement joins TRBV29-1 to TRBJ2-1; 10 bases are shared with TRBD2. Germline trimming cut 3 bases from V and 12 bases from J; bases unmatched to any gene: 14. This CDR3 is built from 15 residues. The germline V gene encodes CDR1 SQVTM and CDR2 ANQGSEA.

The chain uses TRBV30 and TRBJ2-3, with 7 bases lining up with TRBD1. Unmatched junction bases numbered 8, after V lost 5 bases and J lost 3 bases. The CDR3 extends over 14 amino acids. Germline CDR1 and CDR2: GTSNPN and SVGIG (reference sequence). CDR3 coding DNA: TGTGCCTGGGCTCACAGGGGCCGTACAGATACGCAGTATTTT. Its translation is CAWAHRGRTDTQYF.

The J gene is TRBJ1-5, the V gene TRBV25-1; 9 positions agree with TRBD1. The CDR3 spans 14 residues. Germline V lookup: CDR1 MGHDK, CDR2 SYGVNS. The junction had 5 bases not matched to a gene; V was cut back by 8 bases and J by 3 bases. Here the CDR3 reads CASGGQGINQPQHF. The CDR3 bases are TGTGCCAGCGGGGGACAGGGAATCAATCAGCCCCAGCATTTT.

The V and J genes are TRBV5-1 and TRBJ2-1; D call uncertain. Germline lookup yields CDR1 SGHRS and CDR2 YFSETQ. The CDR3 is 15 amino acids. Trimming took off 7 bases at V and 6 bases at J, with 20 bases between the two ends. CDR3 in amino acids: CASQLQHLPSNEQFF. CDR3 sequence (DNA): TGCGCCAGCCAGTTACAACATCTTCCTAGCAATGAGCAGTTCTTC.

The rearrangement joins TRBV7-9 to TRBJ1-3; 7 bases are shared with TRBD1. This CDR3 is 15 amino acids long. CDR1 and CDR2 from the germline V gene are SEHNR and FQNEAQ (reference sequence). With V trimmed by 5 bases and J by 9 bases, 13 bases remained unmatched. The CDR3 DNA sequence: TGTGCCAGCAGCCCCATGGGGACAGAATCGGCCACCATATATTTT. It specifies CASSPMGTESATIYF.

This clone occurred a few times. The chain has TRBV28 and TRBJ2-3; D not certain. Germline CDR1 reads MDHEN; CDR2 reads SYDVKM. Between the trimmed V and J ends, which lost 4 bases and 1 base, there was a span of 9 bases. The CDR3 extends over 14 amino acids. This chain's CDR3 is CASSSPAGTDTQYF. The CDR3 coding sequence is TGTGCCAGCAGTTCCCCCGCGGGCACAGATACGCAGTATTTT.

V gene TRBV28 combines with J gene TRBJ2-3; D gene unclear. V was cut by 6 bases and J by 6 bases, with 7 bases left in between. Per the germline V gene, CDR1 is MDHEN and CDR2 is SYDVKM. CDR3 length equals 11 residues. The CDR3 DNA sequence: TGTGCCAGCAGCACGCGGGATACGCAGTATTTT. This codes for CASSTRDTQYF.

This clone was counted only a few times. The chain combines TRBV21-1 with TRBJ2-5; the D call in the table, TRBD2, was not verified against the DNA. TRBV21-1 is shown as a pseudogene. This CDR3 is built from 12 residues. Written as DNA, the CDR3 is TGTGCCAGCAGCAATCGGAGAGAGACCCAGTACTTC. This sequence encodes CASSNRRETQYF.

This rearrangement joins TRBV6-5 to TRBJ2-1; 7 nucleotides match TRBD1. The V gene's germline CDR1 is MNHEY and CDR2 SVGAGI. This CDR3 comprises 15 residues. V gave up 2 bases and J gave up 4 bases; unmatched junction bases: 5. As DNA, the CDR3 is TGTGCCAGCAGTTACAATGGACAGGCATACAATGAGCAGTTCTTC. It encodes CASSYNGQAYNEQFF.

The chain links TRBV7-5 to TRBJ1-3; the table's TRBD1 call for D was not verified on the DNA. TRBV7-5 is a listed pseudogene. The CDR3 is made up of 18 amino acids. CDR3 amino acids: CVRSPGTEIFRSGNTIYF. The DNA of the CDR3 is TGTGTCAGAAGCCCGGGGACAGAGATATTTCGCTCTGGAAACACCATATATTTT.

This clone appeared a few times. This chain links TRBV7-9 with TRBJ2-1, with 15 bases identical to TRBD2. Germline V gives CDR1 SEHNR, CDR2 FQNEAQ (reference sequence). Trimming removed 7 bases from V and 5 bases from J; junction bases left unmatched: 9. CDR3 length: 17 residues. The CDR3 DNA sequence: TGTGCCAGCAACGGGGGGACTAGCGGGAGGAGGGACAATGAGCAGTTCTTC. This gives the protein CASNGGTSGRRDNEQFF.

The CDR3: CASSLLAGRTDTQYF. The CDR3, as DNA: TGTGCCAGCAGCTTGTTAGCGGGCCGCACAGATACGCAGTATTTT. The rearrangement uses TRBV5-4 and TRBJ2-3; 7 bases match TRBD2. This CDR3 region has 15 residues. Germline V gene lookup returns CDR1 SGHNT and CDR2 YYREEE (reference sequence). V lost 1 base to trimming and J lost 1 base; unmatched junction nucleotides: 3.

The chain couples TRBV18 to TRBJ2-7; D is unclear. Looked up from germline, CDR1 is KGHSH and CDR2 is LQKENI. The CDR3 runs to 14 residues. V was shortened by 1 base and J by 4 bases, with 11 bases between the two germline ends. Here the CDR3 reads CASSPRLSPYEQYF. CDR3 nucleotide sequence: TGTGCCAGCTCACCACGGCTGTCCCCTTACGAGCAGTACTTC.

This clone was counted between two and nine times. The chain links TRBV4-3 to TRBJ1-4, with D possibly TRBD1 on 6 matching bases. Germline CDR1 reads LGHNA; CDR2 reads YSLEER. The CDR3 totals 15 residues. Between the trimmed V and J ends, which lost 3 bases and 0 bases, there was a span of 8 bases. CDR3 in DNA: TGCGCCAGCAGCCACGGGACATCAACTAATGAAAAACTGTTTTTT. Translated, it gives CASSHGTSTNEKLFF.